These 24 T cell receptor beta chains originate from one sample sequenced in a study of shared clonotypes between healthy human individuals. Sequencing was performed with immunoSEQ multiplex PCR; in TCRdb, only in-frame clones are kept and a portion is missing. The data contain around 1.1 million clones, roughly 80% of them singletons. Sequencing was performed on memory CD4+ T cells from PBMCs. Subset indicated: CD45RA-negative fraction. The receptors were gathered from a young man in good health. Some clones in this sample may be carry-over from other donors' samples.

This sequence joins TRBV6-5 and TRBJ2-2; tentative D call: TRBD2 (6 bases). The CDR3 is made up of 16 amino acids. Trimming took off 0 bases at V and 8 bases at J, with 16 bases between the two ends. Germline V gene lookup returns CDR1 MNHEY and CDR2 SVGAGI. The CDR3 nucleotides read TGTGCCAGCAGTTACTCGATAATAGCGGCTAGGGGGGAGCTGTTTTTT. Protein: CASSYSIIAARGELFF.

The genes are TRBV7-9 and TRBJ2-3; maybe TRBD2 (6 bases). Trimming shortened V by 4 bases and J by 2 bases, and 16 bases separated the two germline ends. The germline CDR1 and CDR2 sequences are SEHNR and FQNEAQ (reference sequence). The CDR3 sequence is 16 residues long. The CDR3 region has the DNA TGTGCCAGCAGCTCCCAGGCTAGCGTATCCACAGATACGCAGTATTTT. Translated, it gives CASSSQASVSTDTQYF.

The genes are TRBV28 and TRBJ2-7; 14 nucleotides agree with TRBD2. This CDR3 has 17 residues. J gave up 3 bases and V 3 bases, and 7 bases lay outside the gene matches. CDR1 is MDHEN and CDR2 is SYDVKM in the germline V gene. In DNA, the CDR3 is TGTGCCAGCAGTTTGGGACTAGCGGGAGATAGAGGCTACGAGCAGTACTTC. Protein: CASSLGLAGDRGYEQYF.

The V and J genes are TRBV28 and TRBJ1-4; D is ambiguous. This CDR3 has 17 amino acids. V was clipped by 6 bases and J by 0 bases, with 17 bases between them. The germline V gene encodes CDR1 MDHEN and CDR2 SYDVKM. Here the CDR3 reads CASSPAPGRATNEKLFF. CDR3 DNA sequence: TGTGCCAGCAGCCCGGCGCCAGGACGAGCAACTAATGAAAAACTGTTTTTT.

V usage is TRBV2 and J usage is TRBJ1-3, with D maybe TRBD1 (5 bases). The CDR3 runs 14 residues. CDR1 is SNHLY and CDR2 is FYNNEI in the germline V gene. The V end lost 3 bases, the J end lost 4 bases, and 10 bases lay between the germline ends. The CDR3 region is CASSEGGYGNTIYF. CDR3 in DNA: TGTGCCAGCAGTGAGGGGGGATACGGAAACACCATATATTTT.

As for this clone: Other DNA sequences within the sample encode an identical CDR3. The rearrangement uses TRBV7-3 and TRBJ2-1; 14 positions agree with TRBD2. V shed 4 bases, J shed 7 bases, and the junction held 3 bases outside the gene matches. Germline CDR1 reads SGHTA; CDR2 reads FQGTGA. The CDR3 length is 15 residues. The CDR3 region is CASSSGTSGRNEQFF. DNA of the CDR3: TGTGCCAGCAGCTCCGGGACTAGCGGGAGAAATGAGCAGTTCTTC.

This clone has only a few counts. The chain has TRBV6-6 and TRBJ1-2; 9 bases fit TRBD1. This CDR3 contains 14 residues. Germline CDR1 MNHNY, CDR2 SVGAGI (reference sequence). The V gene end was trimmed by 7 bases and the J gene end by 7 bases; junction bases not matched to a gene: 10. The CDR3 spells CASTDTGGEVGYTF. The CDR3 nucleotides read TGTGCCAGCACCGATACAGGGGGCGAGGTTGGCTACACCTTC.

The chain has TRBV6-6 and TRBJ2-7; 9 bases match TRBD2. Germline V gene data show CDR1 as MNHNY and CDR2 as SVGAGI (reference sequence). Trimming at V came to 5 bases and at J to 3 bases, leaving 5 bases not matched to a gene. The CDR3 runs 14 residues. As DNA, the CDR3 is TGTGCCAGCAGTCCGAGGACTAGCGACTACGAGCAGTACTTC. As protein: CASSPRTSDYEQYF.

The chain joins TRBV19 to TRBJ2-7; 7 bases fit TRBD1. Germline V lookup: CDR1 LNHDA, CDR2 SQIVND (reference sequence). After removal of 3 bases from V and 2 bases from J, the junction contained 4 bases not matched to a gene. The CDR3 consists of 14 residues. The chain's CDR3 is CASSIVQGAYEQYF. CDR3 coding DNA: TGTGCCAGTAGTATTGTCCAGGGGGCCTACGAGCAGTACTTC.

The rearrangement joins TRBV28 to TRBJ1-1; possibly TRBD1 for D (5 bases). Trimming took off 3 bases at V and 2 bases at J, with 13 bases between the two ends. The CDR3 consists of 15 residues. CDR1 MDHEN and CDR2 SYDVKM come from the germline V gene. The CDR3 sequence is CASSFIGAVNTEAFF. CDR3 DNA sequence: TGTGCCAGCAGTTTCATCGGGGCAGTTAACACTGAAGCTTTCTTT.

This rearrangement joins TRBV18 to TRBJ1-1; tentatively, D is TRBD1 (5 bases). Per the germline V gene, CDR1 is KGHSH and CDR2 is LQKENI. The CDR3 covers 13 residues. Between the trimmed V and J ends, which lost 6 bases and 11 bases, there was a span of 19 bases. The DNA of the CDR3 is TGTGCCAGCTCCCCCGAACAGGAGAGAGAGGCTTTCTTT. This gives the protein CASSPEQEREAFF. Drawing the rest from reference TRBV18 and TRBJ1-1, the complete variable domain is NAGVMQNPRHLVRRRGQEARLRCSPMKGHSHVYWYRQLPEEGLKFMVYLQKENIIDESGMPKERFSAEFPKEGPSILRIQQVVRGDSAAYFCASSPEQEREAFFGQGTRLTVV.

The rearrangement joins TRBV5-6 to TRBJ2-2, with a tentative D call TRBD2 (5 bases). The CDR3 consists of 16 residues. Germline V gene data show CDR1 as SGHDT and CDR2 as YYEEEE. The ends were cut back, 4 bases at V and 3 bases at J, with 16 bases in the middle. The CDR3 reads CASSPRTPEYTGELFF. For the CDR3, the DNA is TGTGCCAGCAGCCCAAGGACTCCAGAGTACACCGGGGAGCTGTTTTTT.

Regarding this clone: An end of the junction differs from the germline gene, which may be a read error. This chain joins TRBV10-2 and TRBJ2-5; TRBD2 agrees at 9 bases. The CDR3 is 15 residues long. Germline V gene sequence: CDR1 WSHSY, CDR2 SAAADI. CDR3 DNA sequence: TGCGCCTGCAGTGATTCGCGGGAGGGCGGGGAGACCCAGTACTTC. The encoded protein is CACSDSREGGETQYF.

The rearrangement uses TRBV5-1 and TRBJ1-1, with D unclear. CDR3 length: 11 amino acids. The germline CDR1 and CDR2 sequences are SGHRS and YFSETQ. V was pared by 4 bases and J by 7 bases, with 8 bases between. CDR3 DNA sequence: TGCGCCAGCAGCCTAGAGGATGAAGCTTTCTTT. It encodes CASSLEDEAFF.

The J gene is TRBJ1-1, the V gene TRBV5-1, with 10 positions matching TRBD1. The CDR3 consists of 16 residues. Trimming took 0 bases from V and 8 from J; bases not matched to a gene: 10. Germline CDR1 reads SGHRS; CDR2 reads YFSETQ. CDR3 DNA sequence: TGCGCCAGCAGCTTGGCCCCCGCCGGACAGGGGGGGGAAGCTTTCTTT. Its translation: CASSLAPAGQGGEAFF. The variable domain in full, completed from reference TRBV5-1 and TRBJ1-1, reads KAGVTQTPRYLIKTRGQQVTLSCSPISGHRSVSWYQQTPGQGLQFLFEYFSETQRNKGNFPGRFSGRQFSNSRSEMNVSTLELGDSALYLCASSLAPAGQGGEAFFGQGTRLTVV.

The V call is TRBV2, the J call TRBJ2-4; no definite D call. V shed 6 bases and J shed 6 bases, with 18 bases lying between them. The CDR3 runs to 15 residues. The germline gives CDR1 SNHLY, CDR2 FYNNEI. The chain's CDR3 is CASSPVIGGGNIQYF. The CDR3 coding sequence is TGTGCCAGCAGCCCCGTGATCGGCGGTGGAAACATTCAGTACTTC.

This clone was found a few times. The J gene is TRBJ1-5, the V gene TRBV28; no clear D gene. The V end lost 1 base, the J end lost 4 bases, and 20 bases lay between the germline ends. The CDR3 is 18 residues long. Germline-derived CDR1 and CDR2 are MDHEN and SYDVKM. The CDR3: CASSLLVWQEDGNQPQHF. DNA for the CDR3: TGTGCCAGCAGTTTATTGGTTTGGCAGGAAGATGGAAATCAGCCCCAGCATTTT.

The rearrangement links TRBV29-1 to TRBJ1-5; possible D gene TRBD1, 5 bases. Trimming removed 2 bases at V and 2 bases at J, with 7 bases between. Germline loops: CDR1 SQVTM, CDR2 ANQGSEA. The CDR3 is made up of 13 amino acids. The CDR3 sequence: CSVELGGNQPQHF. The CDR3 DNA sequence: TGCAGCGTTGAATTGGGGGGCAATCAGCCCCAGCATTTT.

The chain joins TRBV12-2 to TRBJ2-1; TRBD2, as called in the table, went unchecked against the DNA. TRBV12-2 is given as a pseudogene. This CDR3 is built from 9 residues. This CDR3 reads CPRGVWQFF. The CDR3 DNA is TGTCCACGGGGGGTTTGGCAGTTCTTC.

The J gene is TRBJ2-7, the V gene TRBV29-1, with TRBD1 identical over 8 bases. The V segment lost 7 bases and the J segment 7 bases; nucleotides outside the gene matches: 12. CDR3 size: 13 residues. Per germline, CDR1 SQVTM and CDR2 ANQGSEA. The CDR3 DNA follows: TGCAGCGCGTATAAAAGAGACAGGGGTGAGCAGTACTTC. As protein: CSAYKRDRGEQYF.

V usage is TRBV10-1 and J usage is TRBJ2-2; 12 nucleotides line up with TRBD2. The germline V gene has CDR1 WNHNN and CDR2 SYGVQD (reference sequence). This CDR3 has 18 residues. Germline trimming cut 11 bases from V and 2 bases from J; bases unmatched to any gene: 15. The CDR3 loop reads CAGGGVWTSGTNTGELFF. The CDR3 DNA follows: TGCGCCGGGGGTGGTGTGTGGACTAGCGGGACCAACACCGGGGAGCTGTTTTTT.

In this sample, this clone turned up a few times. The J gene is TRBJ2-7, the V gene TRBV18, with 12 bases identical to TRBD1. Losses at the gene ends were 4 bases for V and 3 bases for J; bases not matched to a gene: 4. The CDR3 is 15 amino acids. Germline CDR1 and CDR2: KGHSH and LQKENI. The CDR3, as DNA: TGTGCCAGCTCACAGGGACAGGGGGCGATCTACGAGCAGTACTTC. The encoded protein is CASSQGQGAIYEQYF.

Only a few counts were recorded for this clone. A junction end diverges from the germline sequence, so it may reflect a read error. The rearrangement uses TRBV2 and TRBJ2-1; D not certain. CDR1 and CDR2 (germline): SNHLY, FYNNEI. The CDR3 is 10 residues long. CDR3 bases: TGTGTCAGCAGCCGGGATGAGCAGTTCTTC. The encoded protein is CVSSRDEQFF.

The sample holds many counts of this clone. Other DNA variants within this sample encode the same CDR3. The chain recombines TRBV15 with TRBJ2-3; maybe TRBD2 (6 bases). The CDR3 covers 16 residues. V was trimmed by 3 bases and J by 2 bases, leaving 15 bases between them. Germline V gene data show CDR1 as LNHNV and CDR2 as YYDKDF (reference sequence). The CDR3 nucleotides read TGTGCCACCAGCAGTTTAGCGGAGGCCCCCACAGATACGCAGTATTTT. Amino acid sequence: CATSSLAEAPTDTQYF. Supplemented by reference TRBV15 and TRBJ2-3, the full variable domain reads DAMVIQNPRYQVTQFGKPVTLSCSQTLNHNVMYWYQQKSSQAPKLLFHYYDKDFNNEADTPDNFQSRRPNTSFCFLDIRSPGLGDTAMYLCATSSLAEAPTDTQYFGPGTRLTVL.